One sample yielded the 23 T cell receptor beta chains listed below, sequenced in a study of T-cell reconstitution after alpha-beta-depleted transplantation in children. Using unique molecular identifiers, the investigators prepared the TCRbeta library. Each CDR3 protein is one row after TCRdb ran MiXCR on the PCR reads. The data show 90,000 to 150,000 distinct CDR3 sequences, with about 23% seen just once and about 11% held by the top ten. The sample here was PBMCs, mostly from graft donor cells, taken 180 days after TCRalphabeta/CD19-depleted stem cell transplant. The source is a male patient aged 2 to 9 who had a stem cell transplant for chronic granulomatous disease, so the T cells may come from the graft donor.

There are a few counts of this clonotype. The V and J genes are TRBV12-3 or TRBV12-4 and TRBJ1-1; D may be TRBD1 (5 bases). The CDR3 has 14 residues. Trimming took 2 bases from V and 1 from J, leaving 8 bases between them. The CDR3 sequence: CASSLLGENTEAFF. CDR3 bases: TGTGCCAGCAGTTTATTGGGGGAGAACACTGAAGCTTTCTTT.

The CDR3 region is CASSLKKDTFYNEQFF. For the CDR3, the DNA is TGTGCCAGCAGCTTAAAAAAGGACACCTTCTACAATGAGCAGTTCTTC. The rearrangement joins TRBV7-8 to TRBJ2-1; the D gene is possibly TRBD1 (5 bases). In germline, CDR1 is SGHVS, CDR2 FQNEAQ. The CDR3 consists of 16 residues. Trimming removed 2 bases at V and 3 bases at J, with 14 bases between.

The chain links TRBV7-9 to TRBJ2-4; no clear D. Germline CDR1 is SEHNR and CDR2 is FQNEAQ (reference sequence). The CDR3 sequence is 13 residues long. The V and J ends lost 6 bases and 7 bases respectively, with 13 bases between them. In DNA form, the CDR3 reads TGTGCCAGCAGACGGGCCGGGCAGAACATTCAGTACTTC. It is translated as CASRRAGQNIQYF.

As to this clonotype: At one of its ends the junction is not consistent with the germline gene, which may arise from a read error. The gene calls are TRBV5-5 and TRBJ2-1; perhaps TRBD2 as D (6 bases). Germline V gives CDR1 SGHKS, CDR2 YYEKEE (reference sequence). The CDR3 spans 17 residues. CDR3 DNA: TGTGCCAGCAGCTTAGGGATTATGCGGGGACCCTACACTGAGCAGTTCTTC. Translating it yields CASSLGIMRGPYTEQFF.

This clonotype was picked up many times. The rearrangement joins TRBV4-1 to TRBJ2-6; D perhaps matches TRBD2 (6 bases). In germline, CDR1 is MGHRA, CDR2 YSYEKL. Trimming pared 0 bases from V and 1 base from J, leaving 7 bases between. CDR3 length: 16 residues. CDR3 region: CASSQDGRSGANVLTF. In nucleotides, the CDR3 is TGCGCCAGCAGCCAAGATGGGAGGTCTGGGGCCAACGTCCTGACTTTC.

V usage is TRBV12-3 or TRBV12-4 and J usage is TRBJ2-1, with D maybe TRBD2 (7 bases). V lost 2 bases, J lost 6 bases, and 14 bases lay in between. The CDR3 contains 15 residues. The CDR3 spells CASSLRGGGTNEQFF. The CDR3, as DNA: TGTGCCAGCAGTTTAAGGGGGGGAGGGACCAATGAGCAGTTCTTC.

The gene calls are TRBV18 and TRBJ2-3; no definite D call. The CDR3 covers 14 residues. V was trimmed by 1 base and J by 5 bases, leaving 10 bases between them. Germline values: CDR1 KGHSH, CDR2 LQKENI. The CDR3 DNA reads as TGTGCCAGCTCACCACGGGTCTCTGGAGATACGCAGTATTTT. Translated, it gives CASSPRVSGDTQYF.

The chain joins TRBV12-3 or TRBV12-4 to TRBJ1-2; unclear D gene. The CDR3 spans 13 residues. V lost 2 bases, J lost 1 base, and 5 bases lay in between. The CDR3 region is CASSLFLNYGYTF. The CDR3 bases are TGTGCCAGCAGTTTATTCCTTAACTATGGCTACACCTTC.

This clonotype was found many times. The chain is built from TRBV3-1 and TRBJ2-2; D uncertain. The CDR3 contains 14 residues. Trimming removed 0 bases from V and 4 bases from J, with 6 bases in between. CDR1 is LGHDT, CDR2 YNNKEL, per germline (reference sequence). CDR3 in DNA: TGTGCCAGCAGCCAAGATCTGGGCACCGGGGAGCTGTTTTTT. Translated: CASSQDLGTGELFF.

V is TRBV29-1 and J is TRBJ2-1; 9 bases line up with TRBD2. V lost 3 bases and J lost 6; bases outside the gene matches: 6. There are 14 residues in the CDR3. Germline V gives CDR1 SQVTM, CDR2 ANQGSEA. The CDR3 sequence: CSVDTSGFPNEQFF. The CDR3 DNA reads as TGCAGCGTTGATACTAGCGGGTTCCCCAATGAGCAGTTCTTC.

The chain has TRBV5-4 and TRBJ2-7; possibly TRBD2 for D (5 bases). With 9 bases removed from V and 5 bases from J, the gap between germline ends came to 15 bases. This CDR3 has 12 residues. From germline, CDR1 is SGHNT and CDR2 YYREEE (reference sequence). CDR3 bases: TGTGCCATGGGCCCCGGGAACCACGAGCAGTACTTC. This gives the protein CAMGPGNHEQYF. The full variable domain, completed using reference TRBV5-4 and TRBJ2-7, is ETGVTQSPTHLIKTRGQQVTLRCSSQSGHNTVSWYQQALGQGPQFIFQYYREEENGRGNFPPRFSGLQFPNYSSELNVNALELDDSALYLCAMGPGNHEQYFGPGTRLTVT.

This clonotype turned up a few times. The chain joins TRBV20-1 to TRBJ1-5; the D gene is possibly TRBD1 (6 bases). This CDR3 spans 15 amino acids. V was pared by 1 base and J by 1 base, with 11 bases between. The germline V gene encodes CDR1 DFQATT and CDR2 SNEGSKA (reference sequence). This chain's CDR3 is CSARGYGTSNQPQHF. CDR3 bases: TGCAGTGCTAGAGGTTACGGGACAAGCAATCAGCCCCAGCATTTT.

This chain uses TRBV12-3 or TRBV12-4 with TRBJ1-2; unclear D gene. The CDR3 covers 14 residues. V was shortened by 4 bases and J by 4 bases, with 13 bases between the two germline ends. The CDR3 DNA is TGTGCCAGCAGTTCTATACCTCCCGGCTATGGCTACACCTTC. This gives the protein CASSSIPPGYGYTF.

V and J are TRBV20-1 and TRBJ2-1; the D gene is possibly TRBD2 (5 bases). Trimming removed 2 bases at V and 8 bases at J, with 16 bases between. This CDR3 contains 14 residues. Germline V gives CDR1 DFQATT, CDR2 SNEGSKA (reference sequence). As DNA, the CDR3 is TGCAGTGCTAGACTCGGGAATAAGCACTATGAGCAGTTCTTC. Its protein product is CSARLGNKHYEQFF.

This rearrangement joins TRBV28 to TRBJ2-3; 13 bases fit TRBD2. This CDR3 spans 16 amino acids. V shed 6 bases, J shed 4 bases, and the junction held 7 bases outside the gene matches. CDR1 and CDR2 from the germline V gene are MDHEN and SYDVKM. The CDR3 loop is CASSPWTSGRADTQYF. The CDR3 nucleotides read TGTGCCAGCAGCCCCTGGACTAGCGGGAGAGCAGATACGCAGTATTTT.

This clonotype showed up many times. This rearrangement joins TRBV5-1 to TRBJ2-1; tentatively, D is TRBD2 (5 bases). There are 16 residues in the CDR3. Trimming took 7 bases from V and 0 from J, leaving 17 bases between them. The germline CDR1 and CDR2 sequences are SGHRS and YFSETQ. The DNA for the CDR3 is TGCGCCAGCGGAGCCCATTCAACTAGCTCCTACAATGAGCAGTTCTTC. It codes for CASGAHSTSSYNEQFF.

This clonotype has ten or more counts. The rearrangement uses TRBV7-2 and TRBJ2-1; 8 positions agree with TRBD2. Trimming cost V 1 base and J 10 bases; bases outside gene matches: 6. The CDR3 runs 14 residues. Germline V gives CDR1 SGHTA, CDR2 FQGNSA. CDR3 nucleotide sequence: TGTGCCAGCAGCTTAGGGGGACTAGGAACCGAGCAGTTCTTC. Translating gives CASSLGGLGTEQFF.

This clonotype showed up many times. The gene calls are TRBV6-5 and TRBJ2-2; D remains ambiguous. Germline V gene sequence: CDR1 MNHEY, CDR2 SVGAGI. The V gene lost 1 base and the J gene lost 5 bases, with 8 bases spanning the gap. CDR3 length: 14 amino acids. The CDR3: CASSYFQLTGELFF. As DNA, the CDR3 is TGTGCCAGCAGTTACTTCCAGCTTACCGGGGAGCTGTTTTTT.

In its sample, this clonotype was seen a few times. The CDR3 nucleotides are TGCAGTGCTAGACCGGCGGATATTAGTTACGAGCAGTACTTC. It specifies CSARPADISYEQYF. The V and J genes are TRBV20-1 and TRBJ2-7; D call uncertain. The germline V gene encodes CDR1 DFQATT and CDR2 SNEGSKA (reference sequence). With 2 bases removed from V and 4 bases from J, the gap between germline ends came to 15 bases. This CDR3 is 14 amino acids long.

The chain combines TRBV15 with TRBJ2-3, with unresolved D. Germline V gene sequence: CDR1 LNHNV, CDR2 YYDKDF (reference sequence). The V end lost 1 base, the J end lost 3 bases, and 8 bases lay between the germline ends. There are 14 residues in the CDR3. CDR3: CATSRVIRTDTQYF. The CDR3 DNA follows: TGTGCCACCAGCAGAGTAATTCGAACAGATACGCAGTATTTT.

CDR3 residues: CASSPGGSNEQYF. CDR3 nucleotide sequence: TGTGCCAGCAGCCCAGGGGGGTCCAACGAGCAGTACTTC. The chain has TRBV5-6 and TRBJ2-7, with D possibly matching TRBD1 (7 bases). Germline values: CDR1 SGHDT, CDR2 YYEEEE. The CDR3 totals 13 residues. Trimming removed 4 bases at V and 5 bases at J, with 13 bases between.

At least ten counts were recorded for this clonotype. J is TRBJ2-5 and V is TRBV29-1, with TRBD1 identical over 11 bases. With 7 bases clipped from V and 4 bases from J, the junction kept 5 bases outside the gene matches. The germline V gene encodes CDR1 SQVTM and CDR2 ANQGSEA. The CDR3 covers 13 residues. CDR3 in amino acids: CSAGQGASETQYF. The DNA for the CDR3 is TGCAGCGCCGGACAGGGGGCATCAGAGACCCAGTACTTC.

The rearrangement links TRBV6-4 to TRBJ2-1; 8 bases are shared with TRBD2. With V trimmed by 2 bases and J by 0 bases, 0 bases remained unmatched. Germline CDR1 MRHNA, CDR2 SNTAGT. This CDR3 contains 15 residues. This chain's CDR3 is CASSDTSGSYNEQFF. The CDR3 DNA reads as TGTGCCAGCAGTGACACTAGCGGCTCCTACAATGAGCAGTTCTTC.